Described below is a single TCR beta chain sequence and its context. Its antigen remains unknown. The data were obtained in a study of blood T cells in healthy people across ages. Study background: About one barcoded beta molecule per two T cells was the capture yield of template switching.

In terms of origin and age, donors were healthy Caucasian individuals from Russia aged roughly 6 to 100. This CDR3 has 16 amino acids. Germline CDR1 reads SGHAT; CDR2 reads FQNNGV. V shed 0 bases and J shed 8 bases, with 19 bases lying between them. The use of a sample-barcoded 5' primer and a J-beta primer mix characterized a second PCR of about 7 to 12 cycles. TCRdb called the 5' RACE reads again in MiXCR, with one record for every CDR3 protein. Of hundreds of thousands of distinct CDR3 sequences listed, around 49% are singletons. Study findings and constraints: Donors of long life had a larger count of naive CD4+ cells and greater diversity than aged donors. The recorded TCR beta diversity per million T cells decreased in a roughly linear manner with age.

The TCR originated in a woman in her sixties or seventies in good health. Sequenced sample: blood. This sequence joins TRBV11-2 and TRBJ1-2; the D is unclear. The CDR3 DNA is TGTGCCAGCAGCTTAGATCAAATAACGGCGGAAGGAGGCTACACCTTC. Translating it yields CASSLDQITAEGGYTF.